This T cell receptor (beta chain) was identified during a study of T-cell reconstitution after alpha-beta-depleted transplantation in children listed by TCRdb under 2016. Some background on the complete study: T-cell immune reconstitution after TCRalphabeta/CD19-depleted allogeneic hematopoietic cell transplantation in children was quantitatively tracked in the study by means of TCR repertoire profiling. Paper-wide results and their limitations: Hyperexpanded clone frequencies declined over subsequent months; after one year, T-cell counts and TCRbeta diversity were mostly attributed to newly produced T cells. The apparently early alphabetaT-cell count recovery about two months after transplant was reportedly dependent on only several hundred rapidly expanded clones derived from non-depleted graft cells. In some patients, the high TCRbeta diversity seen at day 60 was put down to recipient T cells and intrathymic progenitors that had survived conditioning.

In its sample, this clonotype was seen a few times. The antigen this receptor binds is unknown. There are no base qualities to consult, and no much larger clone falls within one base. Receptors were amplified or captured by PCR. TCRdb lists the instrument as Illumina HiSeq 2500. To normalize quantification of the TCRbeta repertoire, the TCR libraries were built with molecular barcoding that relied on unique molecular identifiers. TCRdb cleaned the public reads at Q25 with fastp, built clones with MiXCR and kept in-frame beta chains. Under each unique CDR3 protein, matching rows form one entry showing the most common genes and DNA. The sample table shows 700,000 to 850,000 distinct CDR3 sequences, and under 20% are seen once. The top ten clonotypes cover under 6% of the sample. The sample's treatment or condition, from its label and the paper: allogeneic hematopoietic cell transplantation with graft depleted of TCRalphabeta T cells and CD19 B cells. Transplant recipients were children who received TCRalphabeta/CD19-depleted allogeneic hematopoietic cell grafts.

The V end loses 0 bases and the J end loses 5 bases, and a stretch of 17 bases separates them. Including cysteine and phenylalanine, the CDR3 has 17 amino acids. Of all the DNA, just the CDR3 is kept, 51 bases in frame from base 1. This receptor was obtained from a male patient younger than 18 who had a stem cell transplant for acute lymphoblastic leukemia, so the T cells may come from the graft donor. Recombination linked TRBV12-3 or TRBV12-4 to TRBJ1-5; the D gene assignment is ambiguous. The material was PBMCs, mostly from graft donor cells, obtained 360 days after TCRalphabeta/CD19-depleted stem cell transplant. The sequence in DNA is TGTGCCAGCAGTTTAGCGCGGGGAACATTAGATTATCAGCCCCAGCATTTT. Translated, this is CASSLARGTLDYQPQHF.